The 9 T cell receptor beta chains given below trace back to one sample, sequenced in a study of regulatory T cells in long-lasting Graves disease. Documented time point: persistent/refractory GD, antithyroid drugs over 5 years with positive TRAb. Extracted PBMC RNA gave rise to the TCR library. The authors built TCR beta libraries using iRepertoire HTBI primers and Arm-PCR of CDR3 regions. One entry per CDR3 protein results from TCRdb running MiXCR on the multiplex PCR reads. The table shows 700,000 or so distinct CDR3 sequences, with roughly 30% occurring only once. This specimen consisted of peripheral blood mononuclear cells (PBMCs), obtained when the disease was refractory, from a patient treated with antithyroid drugs. The receptors come from a female donor with Graves disease.

The chain joins TRBV10-2 to TRBJ1-5, with 9 positions matching TRBD1. Germline loops: CDR1 WSHSY, CDR2 SAAADI. The CDR3 runs 14 residues. V was pared by 6 bases and J by 6 bases, with 6 bases of the junction left unmatched. CDR3 DNA sequence: TGCGCCAGCAGGATAGGGGGACAGGGTCAGCCCCAGCATTTT. Translation gives CASRIGGQGQPQHF.

This clonotype appeared a few times. The chain recombines TRBV28 with TRBJ1-1, with TRBD1 as a possible D gene (6 bases). Trimming pared 5 bases from V and 4 bases from J, leaving 14 bases between. The germline V gene has CDR1 MDHEN and CDR2 SYDVKM. This CDR3 comprises 14 residues. CDR3 in amino acids: CASSPLPGATEAFF. DNA of the CDR3: TGTGCCAGCAGTCCCCTACCAGGGGCCACTGAAGCTTTCTTT.

This CDR3 reads CASSQPGQLNTEAFF. CDR3 nucleotides: TGCGCCAGCAGCCAACCGGGACAACTGAACACTGAAGCTTTCTTT. V and J are TRBV4-1 and TRBJ1-1; D might be TRBD1 (6 bases). Trimming left V 2 bases short and J 0 bases short, with 10 bases between. There are 15 residues in the CDR3. Germline assignment: CDR1 MGHRA and CDR2 YSYEKL.

At least ten counts were recorded for this clonotype. V usage is TRBV6-1 and J usage is TRBJ1-5, with 8 bases matching TRBD1. Germline CDR1 reads MNHNS; CDR2 reads SASEGT. There are 14 residues in the CDR3. Trimming cost V 7 bases and J 6 bases; bases outside gene matches: 8. The CDR3 reads CASTQGAGGQPQHF. In DNA form, the CDR3 reads TGTGCCAGCACTCAGGGGGCGGGAGGTCAGCCCCAGCATTTT.

The chain has TRBV9 and TRBJ1-6, with D perhaps TRBD1 (5 bases). Germline-derived CDR1 and CDR2 are SGDLS and YYNGEE. V gave up 0 bases and J gave up 10 bases, with 14 bases separating them. This CDR3 region has 15 residues. The CDR3 DNA is TGTGCCAGCAGCGTAGGGGGTCAGGGCCGGTCACCCCTCCACTTT. Its translation: CASSVGGQGRSPLHF.

This clonotype has a count of ten or more. This sequence joins TRBV6-4 and TRBJ1-1, with 9 bases that match TRBD1. Germline assignment: CDR1 MRHNA and CDR2 SNTAGT. V lost 2 bases to trimming and J lost 2 bases; unmatched junction nucleotides: 15. This CDR3 comprises 19 residues. DNA for the CDR3: TGTGCCAGCAGTGACGGCCTCCGGGACAGGGTTGGGGCAAACACTGAAGCTTTCTTT. Amino acids: CASSDGLRDRVGANTEAFF.

This clonotype was counted a few times. This chain links TRBV9 with TRBJ2-5; D remains ambiguous. The germline CDR1 and CDR2 sequences are SGDLS and YYNGEE. The CDR3 contains 17 residues. V was clipped by 0 bases and J by 0 bases, with 15 bases between them. The CDR3 DNA is TGTGCCAGCAGCGTAGAGTCGCAGGCTGAATACCAAGAGACCCAGTACTTC. It translates to CASSVESQAEYQETQYF.

The chain combines TRBV19 with TRBJ1-2; D call uncertain. V was trimmed by 6 bases and J by 0 bases, leaving 11 bases between them. Germline V gene sequence: CDR1 LNHDA, CDR2 SQIVND (reference sequence). The CDR3 extends over 14 amino acids. In DNA form, the CDR3 reads TGTGCCAGTAGATTGGGCGGGGCTAACTATGGCTACACCTTC. Translating gives CASRLGGANYGYTF.

The chain uses TRBV19 and TRBJ2-3, with 7 bases fitting TRBD1. The CDR3 sequence is 15 residues long. Germline lookup yields CDR1 LNHDA and CDR2 SQIVND (reference sequence). The V gene end was trimmed by 2 bases and the J gene end by 3 bases; junction bases not matched to a gene: 5. As DNA, the CDR3 is TGTGCCAGTAGTATATACAGGGGTGGTACAGATACGCAGTATTTT. Protein: CASSIYRGGTDTQYF.